This TCR beta chain was observed in a study of OX40 agonist ivuxolimab in advanced cancers. The study in broad terms: Ivuxolimab, which targeted the costimulatory receptor OX40 (CD134), was an agonistic, fully human IgG2 monoclonal antibody. Intravenous ivuxolimab was administered to patients every 2 weeks at six dose levels: 0.01, 0.1, 0.3, 1.5, 3 and 10 mg/kg. Three dose-escalation patients achieved partial responses, one with hepatocellular carcinoma and two with cutaneous melanoma. The purpose of peripheral TCRbeta sequencing was to test whether ivuxolimab changed TCR sequence diversity and led to clonal T-cell expansion. In the dose-escalation cohort, around 80% of patients were male, and the mean age was roughly 56 years with a range of roughly 20 to 85. The paper reports the monotherapy dose-escalation portion (N of about 47 patients) of the phase I ivuxolimab trial. Prior anti-PD-1, anti-PD-L1 or anti-CTLA-4 therapy was permitted, and checkpoint inhibitors had been received by roughly 40% of dose-escalation patients. Of the approximately 50 dose-escalation patients, hepatocellular carcinoma was present in around 20, melanoma in approximately 15, renal cell carcinoma in 9 and head and neck cancer in 9.

For sequencing of the TCRbeta CDR3 region, genomic DNA was extracted from the sorted cells. The immunoSEQ Assay was used to sequence the TCRbeta CDR3 regions. Drawn from immuneACCESS, this table holds only the in-frame rearrangements with V and J called that TCRdb kept. Clones are partly lost; checked studies trace under half to an unresolved V gene and leave the rest unexplained. This sample is represented by tens of thousands of clones; around 84% of them were singletons. The top ten hold around 1.1% of the sample. Patients with a history of autoimmune disease or receiving systemic immunosuppression were excluded from the trial. Peripheral blood for TCR sequencing was collected from all dose cohorts at baseline, on cycle 4 day 1, and on cycle 7 day 1. The samples were drawn from a first-in-human, open-label, multicenter phase I dose-escalation trial of ivuxolimab. Adults with locally advanced or metastatic melanoma, renal cell, hepatocellular, or head and neck squamous cell carcinoma were enrolled in the trial. Before TCR sequencing, CD4+ T cells and CD8+ T cells were sorted from peripheral blood as separate populations.

At the junction V is shortened by 8 bases and J by 2 bases, with 12 bases in between. From the cysteine through the phenylalanine, the CDR3 covers 13 amino acids. Only CDR3 DNA remains: 39 bases, in frame from the first base. The germline V gene (reference sequence) supplies CDR1 LNHNV and CDR2 YYDKDF. What the work shows at the level of the full study, not this receptor alone: The antigen specificity of the clonally expanded peripheral T cells was not determined. At doses from 0.1 to 3.0 mg/kg, clonal expansion was seen in both CD4+ and CD8+ blood T cells between baseline and week 6. Low levels of normalized T-cell clonal expansion were also shown by some nonresponding patients. In partial responders in the 0.1-3.0 mg/kg groups, normalized peripheral clonal expansion was found to be among the lowest, especially among CD8+ T cells. After ivuxolimab, CD8+ T cells had more expanded clones than CD4+ T cells on average.

With regard to this clone: No cognate antigen has been identified for it. Per-nucleotide qualities are absent, and no much larger clonotype sits a single base away.

The sequence was obtained from an adult with an advanced solid tumor such as melanoma, head and neck, liver or kidney cancer. The sample was CD4+ or CD8+ T cells sorted from blood, taken in a trial of the OX40 agonist ivuxolimab. The chain employs TRBV15 and TRBJ1-2; a tentative D call is TRBD1 (5 bases match). The bases read TGTGCCACCCGCATGGGGACGAACTATGGCTACACCTTC. Translated, this is CATRMGTNYGYTF.